This T cell receptor beta chain was sequenced for a study of identifying expanded T cells in peripheral blood. Study results and limitations: Variance in clone template counts between roughly two-week samples significantly increased with total template count across all healthy donors. Differentially abundant clones: about 1.2 between replicates, about 15 at about 13 days, over 18 at four.

No infections or other immune events were documented during collection. As concerns this clone: Its antigen is unidentified.

This table comes from immunoSEQ multiplex PCR, and its TCRdb copy is limited to in-frame clones, with some not included. The sample has roughly 90,000 clones, about 85% seen once; the top ten hold around 4%. This TCR was recovered from a person between 18 and 75 years old in good health. The source material was blood.

The CDR3 region is CASSHAQRNTIYF. CDR3 nucleotide sequence: TGCGCCAGCAGCCATGCTCAAAGAAACACCATATATTTT. This chain connects TRBV4-1 to TRBJ1-3; D is undetermined. Germline values: CDR1 MGHRA, CDR2 YSYEKL. The CDR3 covers 13 residues. Between the trimmed V and J ends, which lost 3 bases and 5 bases, there was a span of 8 bases.